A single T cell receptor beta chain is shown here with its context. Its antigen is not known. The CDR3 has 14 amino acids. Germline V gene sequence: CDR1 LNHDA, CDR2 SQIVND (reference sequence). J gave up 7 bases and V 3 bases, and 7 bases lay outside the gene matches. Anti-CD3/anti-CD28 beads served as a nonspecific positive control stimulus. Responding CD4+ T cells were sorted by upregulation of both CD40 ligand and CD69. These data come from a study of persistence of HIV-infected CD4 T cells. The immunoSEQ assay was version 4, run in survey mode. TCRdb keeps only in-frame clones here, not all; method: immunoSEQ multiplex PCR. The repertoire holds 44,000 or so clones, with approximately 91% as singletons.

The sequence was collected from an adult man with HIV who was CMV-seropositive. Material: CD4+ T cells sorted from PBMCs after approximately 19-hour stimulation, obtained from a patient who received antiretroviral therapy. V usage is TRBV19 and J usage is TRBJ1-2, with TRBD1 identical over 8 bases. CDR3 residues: CASSIGQGAFGYTF. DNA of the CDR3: TGTGCCAGTAGTATCGGGCAGGGGGCGTTTGGCTACACCTTC. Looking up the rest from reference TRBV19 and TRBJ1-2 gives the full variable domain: DGGITQSPKYLFRKEGQNVTLSCEQNLNHDAMYWYRQDPGQGLRLIYYSQIVNDFQKGDIAEGYSVSREKKESFPLTVTSAQKNPTAFYLCASSIGQGAFGYTFGSGTRLTVV.